A single sample gave rise to the 21 T cell receptor beta chains below, sequenced in a study of blood T cell repertoires in COVID-19. Measured with immunoSEQ multiplex PCR; TCRdb has only the in-frame clones, and not every one. The sample lists some 150,000 clones; about 83% were seen once. The sample comprised PBMCs or T cells enriched from blood (not recorded which). The origin of the receptors is a woman aged 50 to 60 who had been exposed to COVID-19.

The genes are TRBV5-1 and TRBJ1-4, with D uncertain. The germline CDR1 and CDR2 sequences are SGHRS and YFSETQ. The CDR3 totals 13 residues. Trimming left V 0 bases short and J 4 bases short, with 4 bases between. The chain's CDR3 is CASSLARNEKLFF. Here the CDR3 DNA reads TGCGCCAGCAGCTTGGCCCGTAATGAAAAACTGTTTTTT.

This sequence joins TRBV7-2 and TRBJ1-2; 7 bases line up with TRBD1. Germline CDR1 is SGHTA and CDR2 is FQGNSA. V lost 5 bases to trimming and J lost 8 bases; unmatched junction nucleotides: 14. The CDR3 loop spans 15 amino acids. CDR3 amino acids: CASSLSITGAGGYTF. The CDR3 region has the DNA TGTGCCAGCAGCCTATCCATCACAGGGGCTGGAGGCTACACCTTC.

The chain recombines TRBV4-3 with TRBJ2-1; 11 nucleotides match TRBD2. The CDR3 runs 17 residues. Germline V gene sequence: CDR1 LGHNA, CDR2 YSLEER. J was trimmed by 10 bases and V by 4 bases; bases with no gene match: 15. The CDR3 loop is CASSPTPGLAGGEEQFF. The DNA for the CDR3 is TGCGCCAGCAGCCCTACCCCAGGGCTAGCGGGGGGAGAGGAGCAGTTCTTC.

This rearrangement joins TRBV9 to TRBJ2-7; 8 nucleotides align to TRBD2. Looked up from germline, CDR1 is SGDLS and CDR2 is YYNGEE. CDR3 length equals 14 residues. After removal of 4 bases from V and 5 bases from J, the junction contained 8 bases not matched to a gene. The CDR3 DNA sequence: TGTGCCAGCAGCAGGAGCGGGAGAGCCCACGAGCAGTACTTC. Protein product: CASSRSGRAHEQYF.

The chain joins TRBV5-4 to TRBJ2-1; 7 positions match TRBD2. CDR3 length equals 15 residues. Germline CDR1 and CDR2: SGHNT and YYREEE (reference sequence). V shed 3 bases and J 5 bases; nucleotides not matched to a gene: 8. The CDR3 protein is CASSSGAGTNNEQFF. CDR3 nucleotides: TGTGCCAGCAGCTCGGGAGCCGGGACTAACAATGAGCAGTTCTTC.

The gene calls are TRBV7-6 and TRBJ2-1; possible D gene TRBD2, 5 bases. The V end lost 5 bases, the J end lost 5 bases, and 13 bases lay between the germline ends. The CDR3 runs 14 residues. From germline, CDR1 is SGHVS and CDR2 FNYEAQ. CDR3 in DNA: TGTGCCAGCAGCCCGGTCGGGGTCGACAATGAGCAGTTCTTC. Translating gives CASSPVGVDNEQFF.

This sequence joins TRBV18 and TRBJ2-5; a weak D match, TRBD2 (5 bases). Germline V lookup: CDR1 KGHSH, CDR2 LQKENI. The CDR3 is made up of 14 amino acids. Trimming pared 1 base from V and 1 base from J, leaving 7 bases between. CDR3 DNA: TGTGCCAGCTCACCACTAGCGTCCCAAGAGACCCAGTACTTC. Its protein product is CASSPLASQETQYF.

The chain joins TRBV5-1 to TRBJ2-5; 9 bases align to TRBD1. V lost 6 bases and J lost 5; bases outside the gene matches: 11. The CDR3 spans 15 residues. Germline V CDR1 and CDR2: SGHRS, YFSETQ. The CDR3 protein is CASTFGTGYVETQYF. The CDR3 region has the DNA TGCGCCAGCACGTTCGGGACAGGGTATGTGGAGACCCAGTACTTC.

The rearrangement joins TRBV6-5 to TRBJ1-4; 7 nucleotides line up with TRBD1. The CDR3 runs 13 residues. V lost 5 bases to trimming and J lost 8 bases; unmatched junction nucleotides: 5. Germline V CDR1 and CDR2: MNHEY, SVGAGI. The chain's CDR3 is CASSRGRSEKLFF. DNA for the CDR3: TGTGCCAGCAGTAGGGGGCGCTCGGAAAAACTGTTTTTT.

The rearrangement joins TRBV5-1 to TRBJ2-3; 12 nucleotides match TRBD2. CDR1 SGHRS and CDR2 YFSETQ come from the germline V gene. CDR3 length: 16 residues. Trimming at V came to 0 bases and at J to 6 bases, leaving 5 bases not matched to a gene. DNA for the CDR3: TGCGCCAGCAGCTTGGAACTAGCGGGAGGTTTGGATACGCAGTATTTT. Encoded protein: CASSLELAGGLDTQYF.

The rearrangement joins TRBV6-5 to TRBJ2-1; 12 bases fit TRBD2. CDR1 MNHEY and CDR2 SVGAGI come from the germline V gene. The V gene end was trimmed by 7 bases and the J gene end by 15 bases; junction bases not matched to a gene: 10. The CDR3 covers 13 residues. The CDR3: CASIGLAGSSGFF. DNA of the CDR3: TGTGCCAGCATCGGACTAGCGGGATCTTCCGGGTTCTTC.

This chain joins TRBV7-2 and TRBJ1-2, with D possibly TRBD1 on 6 matching bases. The CDR3 is 13 amino acids. V was clipped by 5 bases and J by 5 bases, with 12 bases between them. Germline CDR1 and CDR2: SGHTA and FQGNSA. CDR3 region: CASSVRGGYGYTF. The CDR3 region has the DNA TGTGCCAGCAGCGTCAGGGGTGGGTATGGCTACACCTTC.

The chain recombines TRBV5-1 with TRBJ1-1; 8 bases are shared with TRBD1. The CDR3 contains 15 residues. V lost 0 bases and J lost 4; bases outside the gene matches: 5. Germline assignment: CDR1 SGHRS and CDR2 YFSETQ. The CDR3 region is CASSLADRGITEAFF. The CDR3 DNA follows: TGCGCCAGCAGCTTGGCCGACAGGGGTATCACTGAAGCTTTCTTT.

This clone occurred a few times. V and J are TRBV2 and TRBJ2-7, with D possibly TRBD2 on 7 matching bases. Trimming left V 8 bases short and J 1 base short, with 12 bases between. In germline, CDR1 is SNHLY, CDR2 FYNNEI. This CDR3 spans 13 amino acids. The CDR3 sequence is CASSAGTSYEQYF. CDR3 nucleotide sequence: TGTGCCAGCTCAGCGGGGACATCCTACGAGCAGTACTTC.

This sequence joins TRBV11-2 and TRBJ2-2; weak D call: TRBD2 (6 bases). V lost 5 bases and J lost 5, with 18 bases in between. The CDR3 covers 16 residues. CDR1 and CDR2 from the germline V gene are SGHAT and FQNNGV. For the CDR3, the DNA is TGTGCCAGCAGCCAAGCAGGAGGGGTTGGAACCGGGGAGCTGTTTTTT. It specifies CASSQAGGVGTGELFF.

There are a few counts of this clone. This sequence joins TRBV5-1 and TRBJ1-1; no definite D call. The CDR3 extends over 14 amino acids. Germline V CDR1 and CDR2: SGHRS, YFSETQ. V was trimmed by 0 bases and J by 1 base, leaving 7 bases between them. The CDR3 DNA reads as TGCGCCAGCAGCTTGGAAGCAAAGAACACTGAAGCTTTCTTT. Translating gives CASSLEAKNTEAFF.

The chain joins TRBV5-5 to TRBJ2-1; the D gene is possibly TRBD2 (5 bases). CDR1 SGHKS and CDR2 YYEKEE come from the germline V gene (reference sequence). The CDR3 runs to 16 residues. The V gene lost 0 bases and the J gene lost 0 bases, with 10 bases spanning the gap. The CDR3 loop is CASSLDRAGSYNEQFF. The CDR3 DNA sequence: TGTGCCAGCAGCTTGGACCGGGCGGGCTCCTACAATGAGCAGTTCTTC.

This clone was recorded only once. The chain recombines TRBV4-1 with TRBJ2-7; 13 bases are shared with TRBD2. The CDR3 totals 17 residues. The V gene end was trimmed by 0 bases and the J gene end by 4 bases; junction bases not matched to a gene: 6. Germline CDR1 and CDR2: MGHRA and YSYEKL. CDR3 DNA sequence: TGCGCCAGCAGCCAAGAAGGGTCGGGACTAGCGGGGTACGAGCAGTACTTC. Translating gives CASSQEGSGLAGYEQYF.

V gene TRBV6-2 or TRBV6-3 combines with J gene TRBJ1-2; D remains ambiguous. This CDR3 spans 14 amino acids. V lost 0 bases to trimming and J lost 4 bases, with 9 bases between them. The germline gives CDR1 MNHEY, CDR2 SVGEGT. The CDR3 nucleotides are TGTGCCAGCAGTTACTCGATCCAGTTCTATGGCTACACCTTC. It specifies CASSYSIQFYGYTF.

Only a few counts were recorded for this clone. This sequence joins TRBV9 and TRBJ1-3; D is ambiguous. The CDR3 has 16 residues. V lost 2 bases and J 4 bases, leaving 16 bases between the germline ends. In germline, CDR1 is SGDLS, CDR2 YYNGEE. CDR3 amino acids: CASSVGGKGRGNTIYF. The DNA for the CDR3 is TGTGCCAGCAGCGTTGGAGGGAAAGGTCGAGGAAACACCATATATTTT.

The V gene is TRBV28, the J gene TRBJ2-7; TRBD2 is a possible D gene (6 bases). This CDR3 contains 15 residues. Trimming left V 4 bases short and J 2 bases short, with 15 bases between. Germline values: CDR1 MDHEN, CDR2 SYDVKM. The CDR3 DNA reads TGTGCCAGCAGTTCAGCGGGCAGCCTAACCTACGAGCAGTACTTC. It is translated as CASSSAGSLTYEQYF.